These 25 T cell receptor beta chains came from one sample sequenced in a study of chemoradiotherapy in HPV16-positive cancers. The repertoire was sequenced with immunoSEQ multiplex PCR; TCRdb's copy has only in-frame clones and lacks some. The table records some 9,600 clones, 65% to 70% of them present only once. The sample here was taken from a patient who underwent chemoradiotherapy. These receptors were collected from a human donor with HPV-associated anogenital cancer.

This clone occurred once. The V and J genes are TRBV12-5 and TRBJ1-2, with D possibly TRBD1 on 6 matching bases. The CDR3 totals 14 residues. The V and J ends lost 3 bases and 3 bases respectively, with 11 bases between them. Germline V lookup: CDR1 LGHNT, CDR2 FRNRAP. The CDR3 spells CASGFGGQDYGYTF. The CDR3 coding sequence is TGTGCTAGTGGTTTTGGGGGGCAAGACTATGGCTACACCTTC.

The chain combines TRBV6-1 with TRBJ2-1; TRBD2 might be the D (5 bases). This CDR3 has 15 amino acids. Per germline, CDR1 MNHNS and CDR2 SASEGT. The V gene lost 5 bases and the J gene lost 3 bases, with 14 bases spanning the gap. The CDR3 coding sequence is TGTGCCAGCAGTCTGGACTTCGCCCACTACAATGAGCAGTTCTTC. Encoded protein: CASSLDFAHYNEQFF.

This clone has only one observation. V and J are TRBV11-2 and TRBJ1-2; 9 bases match TRBD1. This CDR3 contains 16 residues. V was pared by 5 bases and J by 4 bases, with 11 bases of the junction left unmatched. Germline values: CDR1 SGHAT, CDR2 FQNNGV. CDR3: CASSLLRGTGSYGYTF. The CDR3 nucleotides are TGTGCCAGCAGCCTCCTCCGCGGGACAGGGTCCTATGGCTACACCTTC.

The chain recombines TRBV27 with TRBJ2-5, with a possible D match to TRBD2 (6 bases). With 3 bases removed from V and 2 bases from J, the gap between germline ends came to 7 bases. There are 13 residues in the CDR3. The germline V gene encodes CDR1 MNHEY and CDR2 SMNVEV (reference sequence). This CDR3 is CASSFAGQETQYF. CDR3 sequence (DNA): TGTGCCAGCAGTTTCGCGGGGCAAGAGACCCAGTACTTC.

This clone came up once. DNA for the CDR3: TGTGCCAGCAGTGCGAATAGCGGGGGGAACTACGAGCAGTACTTC. It yields the protein CASSANSGGNYEQYF. The rearrangement uses TRBV2 and TRBJ2-7; the match to TRBD2 covers 10 bases. Germline lookup yields CDR1 SNHLY and CDR2 FYNNEI. This CDR3 spans 15 amino acids. Trimming removed 4 bases from V and 3 bases from J; junction bases left unmatched: 6.

The chain employs TRBV9 and TRBJ1-5, with 10 bases fitting TRBD1. Per germline, CDR1 SGDLS and CDR2 YYNGEE. This CDR3 is 15 amino acids long. V shed 4 bases, J shed 7 bases, and the junction held 8 bases outside the gene matches. Written as DNA, the CDR3 is TGTGCCAGCAGCTTATCCGGACAGGGGGTCCAGCCCCAGCATTTT. Protein sequence: CASSLSGQGVQPQHF.

The chain couples TRBV5-1 to TRBJ2-3; 7 bases are a match to TRBD1. In germline, CDR1 is SGHRS, CDR2 YFSETQ. V gave up 0 bases and J gave up 2 bases; unmatched junction bases: 3. The CDR3 spans 15 residues. CDR3 in amino acids: CASSLGTGVTDTQYF. The CDR3 DNA reads TGCGCCAGCAGCTTGGGAACAGGGGTCACAGATACGCAGTATTTT.

V usage is TRBV7-6 and J usage is TRBJ2-7, with a weak D call TRBD2 (7 bases). CDR3 length: 14 amino acids. The V gene lost 5 bases and the J gene lost 6 bases, with 17 bases spanning the gap. The germline V gene has CDR1 SGHVS and CDR2 FNYEAQ. CDR3 sequence reads: CASSGRGTRIEQYF. As DNA, the CDR3 is TGTGCCAGCAGCGGGCGGGGGACAAGGATCGAGCAGTACTTC.

Only a few counts were recorded for this clone. The rearrangement links TRBV6-1 to TRBJ1-6, with TRBD1 identical over 9 bases. From germline, CDR1 is MNHNS and CDR2 SASEGT. V lost 5 bases to trimming and J lost 8 bases; unmatched junction nucleotides: 1. This CDR3 has 13 amino acids. The CDR3 protein is CASSTGGYSPLHF. CDR3 in DNA: TGTGCCAGCAGTACAGGGGGCTATTCACCCCTCCACTTT.

The rearrangement joins TRBV15 to TRBJ1-3; a possible D gene is TRBD1 (5 bases). The V gene lost 3 bases and the J gene lost 2 bases, with 14 bases spanning the gap. The CDR3 length is 16 residues. From germline, CDR1 is LNHNV and CDR2 YYDKDF (reference sequence). The DNA of the CDR3 is TGTGCCACCAGCAGTGGGGCGTGGGAGACTGGAAACACCATATATTTT. Amino acids: CATSSGAWETGNTIYF.

The V gene is TRBV10-2, the J gene TRBJ2-7; possibly TRBD1 for D (6 bases). V shed 0 bases and J shed 6 bases, with 18 bases lying between them. CDR1 is WSHSY and CDR2 is SAAADI in the germline V gene. The CDR3 covers 16 residues. In nucleotides, the CDR3 is TGCGCCAGCAGTGAGTCGACTTTGAGGGGGATCCGCGAGCAGTACTTC. Translation: CASSESTLRGIREQYF.

A few counts support this clone. This chain links TRBV13 with TRBJ1-1; D might be TRBD1 (5 bases). In germline, CDR1 is PRHDT, CDR2 FYEKMQ (reference sequence). This CDR3 region has 15 residues. Trimming removed 4 bases from V and 2 bases from J, with 14 bases in between. CDR3 bases: TGTGCCAGCAGCTCCACAGGTTCCACAAACACTGAAGCTTTCTTT. It specifies CASSSTGSTNTEAFF.

The rearrangement joins TRBV30 to TRBJ1-3; D remains unclear. The CDR3 is made up of 13 amino acids. Germline assignment: CDR1 GTSNPN and CDR2 SVGIG (reference sequence). Trimming left V 4 bases short and J 2 bases short, with 9 bases between. This CDR3 reads CAWKGLTGNTIYF. CDR3 sequence (DNA): TGTGCCTGGAAGGGCCTAACTGGAAACACCATATATTTT.

The chain is built from TRBV30 and TRBJ2-7; D call uncertain. The CDR3 has 12 residues. Trimming removed 0 bases at V and 7 bases at J, with 10 bases between. Germline assignment: CDR1 GTSNPN and CDR2 SVGIG (reference sequence). The DNA for the CDR3 is TGTGCCTGGAGTGTACAAGGGCGGGAGCAGTACTTC. Protein: CAWSVQGREQYF.

This clone was recorded once. The J gene is TRBJ1-2, the V gene TRBV29-1, with D tentatively TRBD1 (5 bases). CDR1 is SQVTM and CDR2 is ANQGSEA in the germline V gene. CDR3 length: 12 residues. V gave up 3 bases and J gave up 2 bases, with 7 bases separating them. For the CDR3, the DNA is TGCAGCGTTGATGGGGGAAACTATGGCTACACCTTC. It encodes CSVDGGNYGYTF.

J is TRBJ1-5 and V is TRBV19; tentative D call: TRBD1 (5 bases). The CDR3 covers 16 residues. With 3 bases removed from V and 6 bases from J, the gap between germline ends came to 18 bases. Per the germline V gene, CDR1 is LNHDA and CDR2 is SQIVND (reference sequence). The CDR3 DNA reads as TGTGCCAGTAGTATTTCCGCCAGGGCCGGGGGTCAGCCCCAGCATTTT. Its protein product is CASSISARAGGQPQHF.

This chain uses TRBV7-2 with TRBJ2-7, with unresolved D. In germline, CDR1 is SGHTA, CDR2 FQGNSA. CDR3 length equals 13 residues. The ends were cut back, 5 bases at V and 3 bases at J, with 11 bases in the middle. In nucleotides, the CDR3 is TGTGCCAGCAGCCAAACCTTTGGCTACGAGCAGTACTTC. This sequence encodes CASSQTFGYEQYF.

CDR3 amino acids: CASSRDGGPTDTQYF. The CDR3 coding sequence is TGTGCCAGCAGCCGGGATGGGGGGCCCACAGATACGCAGTATTTT. The V call is TRBV11-2, the J call TRBJ2-3; D assignment may be TRBD1 or TRBD2 (6 bases each). Germline assignment: CDR1 SGHAT and CDR2 FQNNGV. V was shortened by 5 bases and J by 2 bases, with 14 bases between the two germline ends. This CDR3 is built from 15 residues.

The table lists this clone with a few counts. The gene calls are TRBV28 and TRBJ1-2; TRBD1 is a possible D gene (6 bases). This CDR3 spans 13 amino acids. The germline V and J ends were trimmed by 6 bases and 4 bases, with 12 bases remaining between them. Germline V gene data show CDR1 as MDHEN and CDR2 as SYDVKM. DNA for the CDR3: TGTGCCAGCAGCCTTGCGGGGGCCTATGGCTACACCTTC. It encodes CASSLAGAYGYTF.

The rearrangement uses TRBV4-1 and TRBJ2-3; 8 positions agree with TRBD1. V was pared by 4 bases and J by 2 bases, with 5 bases of the junction left unmatched. The CDR3 has 15 residues. Germline V CDR1 and CDR2: MGHRA, YSYEKL. In nucleotides, the CDR3 is TGCGCCAGCAGCCGGCAGGGGGCAATCACAGATACGCAGTATTTT. This gives the protein CASSRQGAITDTQYF.

The V call is TRBV28, the J call TRBJ1-6, with D perhaps TRBD1 (6 bases). CDR1 and CDR2 (germline): MDHEN, SYDVKM. The CDR3 length is 13 residues. Trimming took off 7 bases at V and 14 bases at J, with 18 bases between the two ends. As DNA, the CDR3 is TGTGCCAGCAATCCAGGGGCCGGCTACACCCTCCACTTT. Encoded protein: CASNPGAGYTLHF.

This clone appeared a few times. The chain couples TRBV30 to TRBJ1-6; D remains ambiguous. V was shortened by 3 bases and J by 7 bases, with 4 bases between the two germline ends. The CDR3 runs 11 residues. Germline V lookup: CDR1 GTSNPN, CDR2 SVGIG (reference sequence). In DNA form, the CDR3 reads TGTGCCTGGAGGGCGAATTCACCCCTCCACTTT. Translated: CAWRANSPLHF.

This clone has a handful of counts. The DNA for the CDR3 is TGTGCCAGCAGCGTACAGGGGGCTATAGGAAACACCATATATTTT. Amino acid sequence: CASSVQGAIGNTIYF. The V gene is TRBV9, the J gene TRBJ1-3; 8 bases fit TRBD1. Germline-derived CDR1 and CDR2 are SGDLS and YYNGEE. Trimming removed 1 base from V and 4 bases from J; junction bases left unmatched: 4. This CDR3 contains 15 residues.

This chain connects TRBV28 to TRBJ1-6, with TRBD1 matching 7 bases. This CDR3 comprises 15 residues. The germline CDR1 and CDR2 sequences are MDHEN and SYDVKM. Losses at the gene ends were 5 bases for V and 7 bases for J; bases not matched to a gene: 8. CDR3 amino acids: CASSLRDSLNSPLHF. The CDR3 DNA follows: TGTGCCAGCAGTCTCAGGGACAGTTTGAATTCACCCCTCCACTTT.

There are a few counts of this clone. The V call is TRBV21-1, the J call TRBJ2-3; TRBD2, as called in the table, went unchecked against the DNA. TRBV21-1 is an annotated pseudogene. The CDR3 totals 16 residues. CDR3 in amino acids: CASSKRCGGGVDTQYF. In DNA form, the CDR3 reads TGTGCCAGCAGCAAAAGATGCGGGGGCGGGGTAGATACGCAGTATTTT.